This T cell receptor (beta chain) was documented in a study of cytomegalovirus exposure and HLA in healthy donors. The PCR was carried out with 60 Vbeta primers and 13 Jbeta primers. Libraries were prepared by immunoSEQ multiplex PCR; TCRdb keeps only in-frame clonotypes and omits some of them. The sample has about 94,000 clones; approximately 80% are singletons. V was clipped by 2 bases and J by 2 bases, with 6 bases between them. CDR3 length: 13 residues. CDR1 is KGHSH, CDR2 LQKENI, per germline. V usage is TRBV18 and J usage is TRBJ2-5, with D tentatively TRBD1 (5 bases). The sample taken for sequencing was PBMCs. This sequence was found in an older woman in good health and CMV-seronegative. CDR3 bases: TGTGCCAGCTCACCAGACAGTCAAGAGACCCAGTACTTC. This codes for CASSPDSQETQYF.